A single sample gave rise to the 6 T cell receptor beta chains below, sequenced in a study of vaccination and CD4 T cells after COVID-19. The Oncomine TCR Beta short-read assay was applied to DNA of cultured CD4+ T cells. TCRdb re-called the PCR reads with MiXCR, one entry per CDR3 protein. The sample lists about 12,000 distinct CDR3 sequences; roughly 73% were seen once. These receptors are not linked to any known antigen. Treatment specified: roughly 10-day PBMC culture with coronavirus spike peptide pools or control peptides (ViraFEST assay). Sample: CD4+ T cells from blood, cultured in vitro. The receptors stem from a human donor who had recovered from COVID-19.

The chain joins TRBV28 to TRBJ1-1; possible D gene TRBD1, 5 bases. Trimming pared 5 bases from V and 5 bases from J, leaving 15 bases between. Germline loops: CDR1 MDHEN, CDR2 SYDVKM. This CDR3 contains 14 residues. CDR3 bases: TGTGCCAGCAGTCCAGTCGGGGGTGGGACTGAAGCTTTCTTT. It codes for CASSPVGGGTEAFF.

This clonotype was seen more than once but under ten times. V is TRBV28 and J is TRBJ2-7, with D unresolved. The V gene lost 8 bases and the J gene lost 2 bases, with 13 bases spanning the gap. Per germline, CDR1 MDHEN and CDR2 SYDVKM. CDR3 size: 13 residues. CDR3 bases: TGTGCCAGCCTCGCCGGGTCGGCCTACGAGCAGTACTTC. Encoded protein: CASLAGSAYEQYF. Complete variable domain (other parts from reference TRBV28 and TRBJ2-7): DVKVTQSSRYLVKRTGEKVFLECVQDMDHENMFWYRQDPGLGLRLIYFSYDVKMKEKGDIPEGYSVSREKKERFSLILESASTNQTSMYLCASLAGSAYEQYFGPGTRLTVT.

The gene calls are TRBV7-7 and TRBJ1-1; D ambiguous. From germline, CDR1 is SSHAT and CDR2 FNYEAQ (reference sequence). The CDR3 has 13 residues. Trimming shortened V by 1 base and J by 11 bases, and 14 bases separated the two germline ends. CDR3 sequence reads: CASSLDYGKRAFF. The CDR3 DNA reads TGTGCCAGCAGCTTAGATTACGGCAAGAGGGCTTTCTTT.

The chain is built from TRBV5-4 and TRBJ2-7, with TRBD2 as a possible D gene (6 bases). This CDR3 contains 13 residues. V lost 5 bases and J 3 bases, leaving 12 bases between the germline ends. Germline CDR1 SGHNT, CDR2 YYREEE (reference sequence). The CDR3 here is CASSIGSLYEQYF. The DNA of the CDR3 is TGTGCCAGCAGTATCGGGAGTCTCTACGAGCAGTACTTC.

The V and J genes are TRBV18 and TRBJ1-6; TRBD1 matches at 8 bases. The CDR3 consists of 13 residues. Per the germline V gene, CDR1 is KGHSH and CDR2 is LQKENI. With 3 bases clipped from V and 13 bases from J, the junction kept 5 bases outside the gene matches. The CDR3 loop is CASSPNRGEPLHF. The CDR3 DNA reads as TGTGCCAGCTCACCGAACAGGGGGGAGCCCCTCCACTTT.

This clonotype is labeled large. Germline is not matched at one junction end, which may reflect a read error. The chain employs TRBV19 and TRBJ1-6; D is possibly TRBD1 (5 bases). The CDR3 runs to 14 residues. Germline V CDR1 and CDR2: LNHDA, SQIVND (reference sequence). The CDR3 region has the DNA TGCGCCGGGGGACTGAGCTCCTATAATTCACCCCTCCACTTT. Translated, it gives CAGGLSSYNSPLHF.